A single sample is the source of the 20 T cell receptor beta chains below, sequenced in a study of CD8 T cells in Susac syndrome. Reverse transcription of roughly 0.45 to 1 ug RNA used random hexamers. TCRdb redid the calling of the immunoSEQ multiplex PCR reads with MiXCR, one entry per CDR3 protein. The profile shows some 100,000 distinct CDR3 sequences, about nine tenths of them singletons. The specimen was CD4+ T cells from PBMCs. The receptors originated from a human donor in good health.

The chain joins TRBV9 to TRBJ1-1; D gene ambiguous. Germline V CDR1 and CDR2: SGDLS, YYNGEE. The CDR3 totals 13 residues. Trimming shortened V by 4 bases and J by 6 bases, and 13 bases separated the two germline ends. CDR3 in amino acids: CASSPSTTPEAFF. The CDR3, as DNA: TGTGCCAGCAGCCCATCAACTACCCCTGAAGCTTTCTTT.

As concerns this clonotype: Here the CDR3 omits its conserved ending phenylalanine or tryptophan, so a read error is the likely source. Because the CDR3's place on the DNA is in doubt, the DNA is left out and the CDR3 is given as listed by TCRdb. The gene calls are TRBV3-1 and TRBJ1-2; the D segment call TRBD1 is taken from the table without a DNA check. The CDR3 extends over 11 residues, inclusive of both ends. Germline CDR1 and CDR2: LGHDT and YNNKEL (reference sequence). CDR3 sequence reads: CASSQLTGKAL.

The CDR3 DNA follows: TGTGCCAGCAGTCATACAGGGGAAGAGACCCAGTACTTC. Its translation: CASSHTGEETQYF. V is TRBV16 and J is TRBJ2-5; TRBD1 matches at 7 bases. Per the germline V gene, CDR1 is KGHSY and CDR2 is FQNENV. The J segment lost 3 bases and the V segment lost 6 bases, leaving 4 bases of the junction unmatched. This CDR3 has 13 amino acids.

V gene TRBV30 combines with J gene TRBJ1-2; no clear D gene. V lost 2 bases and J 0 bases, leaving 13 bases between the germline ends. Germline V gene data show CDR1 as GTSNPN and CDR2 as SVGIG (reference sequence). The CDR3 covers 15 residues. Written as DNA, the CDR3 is TGTGCCTGGAGTCCCGGCCCTTCCACTAACTATGGCTACACCTTC. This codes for CAWSPGPSTNYGYTF. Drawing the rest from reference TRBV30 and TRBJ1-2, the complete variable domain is SQTIHQWPATLVQPVGSPLSLECTVEGTSNPNLYWYRQAAGRGLQLLFYSVGIGQISSEVPQNLSASRPQDRQFILSSKKLLLSDSGFYLCAWSPGPSTNYGYTFGSGTRLTVV.

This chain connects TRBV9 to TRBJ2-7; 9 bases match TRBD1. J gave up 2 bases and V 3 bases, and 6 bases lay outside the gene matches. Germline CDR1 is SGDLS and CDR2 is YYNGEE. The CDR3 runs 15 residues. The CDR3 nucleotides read TGTGCCAGCAGCGAGAAGACAGGGGGTACCTACGAGCAGTACTTC. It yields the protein CASSEKTGGTYEQYF.

Here the CDR3 DNA reads TGTGCCAGCAGCGACCGACAGAGCTCCTACAATGAGCAGTTCTTC. Amino acids: CASSDRQSSYNEQFF. The V gene is TRBV11-3, the J gene TRBJ2-1; D is possibly TRBD1 (5 bases). Germline V CDR1 and CDR2: SGHNT, YENEEA. V was pared by 5 bases and J by 0 bases, with 11 bases between. This CDR3 has 15 residues.

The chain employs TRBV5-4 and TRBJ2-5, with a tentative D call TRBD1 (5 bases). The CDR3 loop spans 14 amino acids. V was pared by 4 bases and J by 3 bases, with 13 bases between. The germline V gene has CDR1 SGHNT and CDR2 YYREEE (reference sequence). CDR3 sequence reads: CASSARQGEETQYF. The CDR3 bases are TGTGCCAGCAGCGCCCGACAAGGGGAAGAGACCCAGTACTTC. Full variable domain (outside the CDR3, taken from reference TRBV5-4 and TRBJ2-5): ETGVTQSPTHLIKTRGQQVTLRCSSQSGHNTVSWYQQALGQGPQFIFQYYREEENGRGNFPPRFSGLQFPNYSSELNVNALELDDSALYLCASSARQGEETQYFGPGTRLLVL.

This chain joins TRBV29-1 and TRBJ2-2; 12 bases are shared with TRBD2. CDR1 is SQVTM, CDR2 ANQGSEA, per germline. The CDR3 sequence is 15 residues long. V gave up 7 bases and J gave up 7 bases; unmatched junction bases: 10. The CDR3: CSGLLLAGGGGELFF. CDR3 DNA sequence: TGCAGCGGTCTCTTACTAGCGGGAGGCGGCGGGGAGCTGTTTTTT.

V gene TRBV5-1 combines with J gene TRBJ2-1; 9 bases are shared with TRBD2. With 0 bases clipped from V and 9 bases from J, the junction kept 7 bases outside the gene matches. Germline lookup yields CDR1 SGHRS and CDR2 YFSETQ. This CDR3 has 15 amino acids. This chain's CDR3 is CASSLVIAGEGEQFF. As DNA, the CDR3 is TGCGCCAGCAGCTTGGTAATAGCGGGAGAGGGTGAGCAGTTCTTC.

CDR3 protein: CASSPAGGREQYF. Here the CDR3 DNA reads TGTGCCAGCAGCCCTGCAGGGGGACGGGAGCAGTACTTC. The chain has TRBV7-2 and TRBJ2-7; 7 bases align to TRBD1. The V gene end was trimmed by 5 bases and the J gene end by 7 bases; junction bases not matched to a gene: 8. The CDR3 covers 13 residues. Germline CDR1 is SGHTA and CDR2 is FQGNSA.

The CDR3 spells CATSRGRTGSSEQFF. The CDR3 DNA is TGTGCCACCAGCAGGGGACGGACAGGGAGCAGTGAGCAGTTCTTC. The V gene is TRBV15, the J gene TRBJ2-1, with TRBD1 matching 8 bases. The germline CDR1 and CDR2 sequences are LNHNV and YYDKDF (reference sequence). CDR3 length equals 15 residues. The ends lost 3 bases at V and 9 bases at J; junction bases unmatched: 10.

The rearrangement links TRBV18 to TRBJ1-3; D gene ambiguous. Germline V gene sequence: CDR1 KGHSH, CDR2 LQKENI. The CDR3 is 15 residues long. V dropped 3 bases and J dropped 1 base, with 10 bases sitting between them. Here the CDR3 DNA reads TGTGCCAGCTCACCTGATCGCGGGTCTGGAAACACCATATATTTT. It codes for CASSPDRGSGNTIYF.

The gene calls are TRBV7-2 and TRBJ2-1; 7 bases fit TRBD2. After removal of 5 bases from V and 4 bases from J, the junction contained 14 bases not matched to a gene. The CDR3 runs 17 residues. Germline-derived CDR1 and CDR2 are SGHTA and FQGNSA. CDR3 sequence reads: CASSLLGELAKYNEQFF. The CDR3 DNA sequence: TGTGCCAGCAGCCTTCTTGGGGAACTAGCGAAATACAATGAGCAGTTCTTC.

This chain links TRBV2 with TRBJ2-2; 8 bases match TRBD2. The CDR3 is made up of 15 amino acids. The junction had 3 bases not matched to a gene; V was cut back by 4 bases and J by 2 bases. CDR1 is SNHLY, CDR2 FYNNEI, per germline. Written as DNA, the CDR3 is TGTGCCAGCAGTGCACTAGCGGAAAACACCGGGGAGCTGTTTTTT. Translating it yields CASSALAENTGELFF.

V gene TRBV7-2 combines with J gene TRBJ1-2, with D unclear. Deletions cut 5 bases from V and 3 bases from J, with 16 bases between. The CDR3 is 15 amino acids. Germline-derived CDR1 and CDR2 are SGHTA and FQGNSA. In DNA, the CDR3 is TGTGCCAGCAGCCCCGCCCCAGGACTCCACTATGGCTACACCTTC. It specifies CASSPAPGLHYGYTF. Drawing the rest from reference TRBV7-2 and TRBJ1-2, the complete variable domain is GAGVSQSPSNKVTEKGKDVELRCDPISGHTALYWYRQSLGQGLEFLIYFQGNSAPDKSGLPSDRFSAERTGGSVSTLTIQRTQQEDSAVYLCASSPAPGLHYGYTFGSGTRLTVV.

The chain's CDR3 is CASSRETYEQYF. CDR3 DNA sequence: TGTGCCAGCAGCAGAGAGACCTACGAGCAGTACTTC. The chain recombines TRBV2 with TRBJ2-7; D call uncertain. V gave up 6 bases and J gave up 2 bases, with 8 bases separating them. This CDR3 is built from 12 residues. Germline V gene data show CDR1 as SNHLY and CDR2 as FYNNEI.

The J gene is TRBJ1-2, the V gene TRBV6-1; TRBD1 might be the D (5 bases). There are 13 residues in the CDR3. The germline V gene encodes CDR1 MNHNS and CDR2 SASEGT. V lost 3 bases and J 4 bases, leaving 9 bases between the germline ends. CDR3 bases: TGTGCCAGCAGTGAGGGGGGAGCCTATGGCTACACCTTC. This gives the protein CASSEGGAYGYTF.

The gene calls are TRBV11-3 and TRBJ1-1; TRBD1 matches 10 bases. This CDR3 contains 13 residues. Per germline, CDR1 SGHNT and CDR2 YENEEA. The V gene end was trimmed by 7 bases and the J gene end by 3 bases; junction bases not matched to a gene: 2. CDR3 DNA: TGTGCCAGCAAGGACAGGGGGGACACTGAAGCTTTCTTT. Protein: CASKDRGDTEAFF.

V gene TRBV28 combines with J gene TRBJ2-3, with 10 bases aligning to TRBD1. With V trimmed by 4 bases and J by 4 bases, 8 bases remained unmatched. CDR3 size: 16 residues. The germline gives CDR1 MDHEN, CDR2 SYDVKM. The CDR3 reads CASSSKGQGNADTQYF. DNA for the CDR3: TGTGCCAGCAGTTCAAAGGGACAGGGGAATGCAGATACGCAGTATTTT.

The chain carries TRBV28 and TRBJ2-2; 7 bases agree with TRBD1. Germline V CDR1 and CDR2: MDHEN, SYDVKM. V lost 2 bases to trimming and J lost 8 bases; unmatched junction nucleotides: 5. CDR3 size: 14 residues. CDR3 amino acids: CASSLPWTGGELFF. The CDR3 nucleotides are TGTGCCAGCAGTTTACCCTGGACAGGTGGGGAGCTGTTTTTT.